The 26 T cell receptor beta chains in this list originate from one sample, sequenced in a study of T cell clonality in common variable immunodeficiency. Data came from immunoSEQ multiplex PCR; TCRdb stores just in-frame clones and leaves some out. The sample includes tens of thousands of clones, none of them occurring once. The specimen sequenced was peripheral blood mononuclear cells. The source of these receptors is a person aged 18-69 years in good health.

This clone came up many times. The CDR3 reads CAWSPSGTLNTEAFF. The sequenced CDR3 bases are TGTGCCTGGAGTCCGTCCGGGACACTGAACACTGAA. The V and J genes are TRBV30 and TRBJ1-1, with D perhaps matching TRBD1 (6 bases). The read ends 3 residues shy of where the CDR3 ends; the end is completed using the germline J gene. The length of the CDR3 is 15 residues. The germline V and J ends were trimmed by 2 bases and 0 bases, with 13 bases remaining between them. CDR1 is GTSNPN and CDR2 is SVGIG in the germline V gene (reference sequence).

This clone was detected many times. The read falls 3 residues short of the CDR3 end, and the missing part is taken from the germline J gene. This chain connects TRBV2 to TRBJ2-2; possible D gene TRBD1, 5 bases. Germline V lookup: CDR1 SNHLY, CDR2 FYNNEI. The CDR3 has 16 amino acids. The V gene lost 2 bases and the J gene lost 4 bases, with 14 bases spanning the gap. The CDR3 DNA, read in part, is TGTGCCAGCAGTGAACAGGCAGGGATTAGCACCGGGGAG. It specifies CASSEQAGISTGE. The whole CDR3 region reads CASSEQAGISTGELFF.

This clone was recorded at least ten times. The read finishes 3 residues shy of the CDR3 end, and the germline J gene is used to complete it. The chain carries TRBV5-1 and TRBJ1-1; D uncertain. CDR1 SGHRS and CDR2 YFSETQ come from the germline V gene. The CDR3 sequence is 13 residues long. V lost 1 base and J lost 3, with 7 bases in between. The CDR3 loop is CASSLISDTEAFF. The sequenced part of the CDR3 DNA is TGCGCCAGCAGCTTGATCAGTGACACTGAA.

This clone was seen repeatedly, ten times or more. Sequencing ends 3 residues short of the CDR3 end; the germline J gene provides the rest. The J gene is TRBJ2-1, the V gene TRBV9; no firm D call. V was trimmed by 2 bases and J by 0 bases, leaving 12 bases between them. CDR1 SGDLS and CDR2 YYNGEE come from the germline V gene. The CDR3 runs to 16 residues. The CDR3 reads CASSVQTDLSYNEQFF. Partial CDR3 DNA: TGTGCCAGCAGCGTCCAGACTGATCTCTCCTACAATGAG.

This clone was observed a handful of times. The sequenced CDR3 bases are TGTGCCAGCTCACCACCGGGCCTCTCTGGAAACACC. It translates to CASSPPGLSGNT. The whole CDR3 sequence reads CASSPPGLSGNTIYF. V is TRBV18 and J is TRBJ1-3; D unresolved. The read terminates 3 residues before the CDR3 end, so the remaining end is supplied by the germline J gene. Trimming stripped 0 bases from V and 0 bases from J, with 6 bases between. This CDR3 is built from 15 residues. Germline V gives CDR1 KGHSH, CDR2 LQKENI.

The table lists this clone with many counts. CDR3 DNA, as far as it was read: TGCAGTGCGCCGGGACACCAAAACGCGGACACTGAA. As protein: CSAPGHQNADTE. The full-length CDR3 reads as CSAPGHQNADTEAFF. V and J are TRBV20-1 and TRBJ1-1; TRBD1 might be the D (6 bases). The CDR3 end lies 3 residues beyond the end of the read and is filled in from the germline J gene. V was trimmed by 6 bases and J by 3 bases, leaving 20 bases between them. The germline V gene has CDR1 DFQATT and CDR2 SNEGSKA (reference sequence). This CDR3 is built from 15 residues.

This clone has ten or more counts. One end of the junction fails to match germline, which may point to a read error. The read is 3 residues too short to cover the CDR3 end, so that end is filled in from the germline J gene. The rearrangement links TRBV4-2 to TRBJ1-2; a weak D match, TRBD1 (5 bases). This CDR3 is built from 15 residues. CDR1 LGHNA and CDR2 YNFKEQ come from the germline V gene. This CDR3 reads CASSQETRGGYGYTF. The CDR3 bases that were read are TGCGCCAGCAGCCAAGAAACTCGGGGGGGCTATGGC.

This clone was recorded a few times. The read comes to an end 3 residues before the CDR3 does, leaving the germline J gene to fill in the end. The chain is built from TRBV7-2 and TRBJ2-4; no clear D. The CDR3 loop spans 14 amino acids. Germline-derived CDR1 and CDR2 are SGHTA and FQGNSA. CDR3 bases read: TGTGCCAGCAGCTTAGATGGAACCAACTATGGT. Translated, it gives CASSLDGTNYG. From start to end, the CDR3 is CASSLDGTNYGQYF.

This clone appeared many times. The read terminates 3 residues before the CDR3 end, so the remaining end is supplied by the germline J gene. This chain uses TRBV20-1 with TRBJ1-2, with TRBD1 matching over 7 bases. This CDR3 contains 14 residues. J lost 3 bases, V lost 5 bases, and 9 bases had no gene match. CDR1 and CDR2 from the germline V gene are DFQATT and SNEGSKA (reference sequence). The CDR3 is CSAAQGVTDYGYTF. The covered CDR3 bases are TGCAGTGCTGCTCAGGGGGTGACTGACTATGGC.

The table lists this clone with many counts. CDR3 amino acids: CASSPEGQEAYEQYF. The CDR3 DNA, read in part, is TGCGCCAGCAGCCCGGAGGGACAGGAGGCCTACGAG. V is TRBV5-1 and J is TRBJ2-7, with 8 bases aligning to TRBD1. The CDR3 end lies 3 residues beyond the end of the read and is filled in from the germline J gene. Unmatched junction bases numbered 8, after V lost 4 bases and J lost 2 bases. Per germline, CDR1 SGHRS and CDR2 YFSETQ. The CDR3 is 15 amino acids. Combining the CDR3 with reference TRBV5-1 and TRBJ2-7 gives the whole variable domain KAGVTQTPRYLIKTRGQQVTLSCSPISGHRSVSWYQQTPGQGLQFLFEYFSETQRNKGNFPGRFSGRQFSNSRSEMNVSTLELGDSALYLCASSPEGQEAYEQYFGPGTRLTVT.

This clone was seen ten or more times. The read is 3 residues too short to cover the CDR3 end, so that end is filled in from the germline J gene. This rearrangement joins TRBV20-1 to TRBJ2-3; perhaps TRBD2 as D (7 bases). CDR1 and CDR2 (germline): DFQATT, SNEGSKA (reference sequence). V lost 5 bases and J lost 5, with 20 bases in between. This CDR3 comprises 15 residues. The CDR3 loop reads CSAPPGEGERDTQYF. The CDR3 DNA, read in part, is TGCAGTGCTCCTCCAGGGGAGGGGGAAAGAGATACG.

This clone was seen a handful of times. A much larger clone differs by one base, so this may be a read error. The CDR3 extends 3 residues past the end of the read, so its final part is completed from the germline J gene. This chain links TRBV19 with TRBJ2-3; D is possibly TRBD1 (6 bases). Germline V gene lookup returns CDR1 LNHDA and CDR2 SQIVND (reference sequence). The CDR3 is made up of 14 amino acids. CDR3 bases read: TGTGCCAGTCGGTCGGCAGGGGTCAATCAGCCG. It is translated as CASRSAGVNQP. The whole CDR3 protein is CASRSAGVNQPQYF.

About this clone: The observed sequence ends 3 residues before the CDR3 terminus, with the missing tail filled in from the germline J gene. The chain uses TRBV7-9 and TRBJ1-2; 12 positions agree with TRBD1. Germline CDR1 is SEHNR and CDR2 is FQNEAQ (reference sequence). The CDR3 is 15 amino acids. The part of the CDR3 DNA that was read is TGTGCCAGCAGCTTCGGGACAGGGGGCATTTACGAC. Its translation: CASSFGTGGIYD. The whole CDR3 sequence reads CASSFGTGGIYDYTF.

At least ten counts were recorded for this clone. The CDR3 goes on 3 residues after the read ends, and that part is filled in from the germline J gene. The rearrangement uses TRBV6-1 and TRBJ2-1; TRBD2 aligns across 13 bases. Per germline, CDR1 MNHNS and CDR2 SASEGT. This CDR3 contains 18 residues. J gave up 9 bases and V 2 bases, and 13 bases lay outside the gene matches. CDR3: CASSETRTSGSPRIEQFF. The sequenced CDR3 bases are TGTGCCAGCAGTGAAACAAGGACTAGCGGGAGTCCTCGGATTGAG.

Many counts were recorded for this clone. Read sequence stops 3 residues before the CDR3 end, and the germline J gene provides the missing end. The gene calls are TRBV29-1 and TRBJ2-5, with 7 bases lining up with TRBD1. Germline CDR1 is SQVTM and CDR2 is ANQGSEA. Losses at the gene ends were 6 bases for V and 4 bases for J; bases not matched to a gene: 2. This CDR3 spans 11 amino acids. Incomplete CDR3 DNA: TGCAGCGTCTACAGGGGAGAGACC. This codes for CSVYRGET. The whole CDR3 protein reads CSVYRGETQYF.

There are many counts of this clone. The CDR3 goes on 3 residues after the read ends, and that part is filled in from the germline J gene. This chain connects TRBV29-1 to TRBJ2-1; 7 nucleotides line up with TRBD1. From germline, CDR1 is SQVTM and CDR2 ANQGSEA. The CDR3 runs 15 residues. J was trimmed by 6 bases and V by 7 bases; bases with no gene match: 15. The chain's CDR3 is CSALGVGGISNEQFF. The sequenced CDR3 bases are TGCAGCGCCCTAGGGGTAGGGGGCATCAGCAATGAG.

This clone has ten or more counts. Read sequence stops 3 residues before the CDR3 end, and the germline J gene provides the missing end. The chain carries TRBV12-3 or TRBV12-4 and TRBJ2-2; the match to TRBD1 covers 7 bases. The junction had 4 bases not matched to a gene; V was cut back by 6 bases and J by 3 bases. The CDR3 runs to 14 residues. CDR3 DNA, as far as it was read: TGTGCCAGCAGCTCTGACAGGGACACCGGGGAG. This codes for CASSSDRDTGE. The entire CDR3 reads CASSSDRDTGELFF.

Many counts were recorded for this clone. Coverage ceases 3 residues before the CDR3 finishes, and the germline J gene fills in the end. J is TRBJ2-5 and V is TRBV9; TRBD1 matches 8 bases. Germline loops: CDR1 SGDLS, CDR2 YYNGEE. J lost 2 bases, V lost 3 bases, and 6 bases had no gene match. The CDR3 covers 15 residues. The covered CDR3 bases are TGTGCCAGCAGCGCCGGGCAGGGGGCTCAAGAGACC. It translates to CASSAGQGAQET. The full CDR3 sequence reads CASSAGQGAQETQYF. Using reference TRBV9 and TRBJ2-5 for the parts outside the CDR3, the full variable domain is DSGVTQTPKHLITATGQRVTLRCSPRSGDLSVYWYQQSLDQGLQFLIQYYNGEERAKGNILERFSAQQFPDLHSELNLSSLELGDSALYFCASSAGQGAQETQYFGPGTRLLVL.

There are many counts of this clone. The CDR3 goes on 3 residues after the read ends, and that part is filled in from the germline J gene. The gene calls are TRBV11-2 and TRBJ1-2, with 10 nucleotides matching TRBD1. The CDR3 contains 14 residues. Germline loops: CDR1 SGHAT, CDR2 FQNNGV. After removal of 5 bases from V and 4 bases from J, the junction contained 4 bases not matched to a gene. CDR3 sequence: CASSQTGGGYGYTF. The covered CDR3 bases are TGTGCCAGCAGCCAGACAGGGGGCGGCTATGGC. Supplemented by reference TRBV11-2 and TRBJ1-2, the full variable domain reads EAGVAQSPRYKIIEKRQSVAFWCNPISGHATLYWYQQILGQGPKLLIQFQNNGVVDDSQLPKDRFSAERLKGVDSTLKIQPAKLEDSAVYLCASSQTGGGYGYTFGSGTRLTVV.

This clone has ten or more counts. The read falls 3 residues short of the CDR3 end, and the missing part is taken from the germline J gene. The rearrangement joins TRBV28 to TRBJ2-7; D gene unclear. The CDR3 length is 13 residues. Germline V gives CDR1 MDHEN, CDR2 SYDVKM. Deletions cut 10 bases from V and 3 bases from J, with 16 bases between. The sequenced CDR3 bases are TGTGCCATCTTTGACCCCAGGAACTACGAG. Translating it yields CAIFDPRNYE. The whole CDR3 sequence is CAIFDPRNYEQYF.

This clone was observed at least ten times. The CDR3 end is not reached by the read, which stops 3 residues before it; the germline J gene fills it in. The V and J genes are TRBV18 and TRBJ1-1, with D unclear. This CDR3 has 12 residues. V lost 8 bases and J lost 1, with 8 bases in between. Germline CDR1 reads KGHSH; CDR2 reads LQKENI. The DNA read from the CDR3 is TGTGCCAGCCGTGGGCGGAACACTGAA. Encoded protein: CASRGRNTE. The complete CDR3 sequence is CASRGRNTEAFF.

The table lists this clone with many counts. The read finishes 3 residues shy of the CDR3 end, and the germline J gene is used to complete it. This chain uses TRBV5-1 with TRBJ1-1; TRBD1 aligns across 7 bases. CDR1 and CDR2 (germline): SGHRS, YFSETQ. Trimming removed 4 bases from V and 2 bases from J; junction bases left unmatched: 5. The CDR3 is made up of 14 amino acids. The CDR3 protein is CASSPGTANTEAFF. The sequenced part of the CDR3 DNA is TGCGCCAGCAGCCCCGGGACAGCTAACACTGAA.

This clone was seen many times. The CDR3 extends 3 residues past the end of the read, so its final part is completed from the germline J gene. The V gene is TRBV9, the J gene TRBJ2-2; 16 bases map to TRBD2. The CDR3 is made up of 19 amino acids. CDR1 and CDR2 from the germline V gene are SGDLS and YYNGEE. V was clipped by 5 bases and J by 0 bases; unmatched bases: 7. Incomplete CDR3 DNA: TGTGCCAGCAGTCCGGGACTAGCGGGAGGGCCAGCGAACACCGGGGAG. It is translated as CASSPGLAGGPANTGE. The full CDR3 reads CASSPGLAGGPANTGELFF.

This clone has ten or more counts. The read terminates 3 residues ahead of where the CDR3 ends, so the germline J gene completes it. This sequence joins TRBV7-7 and TRBJ2-1, with 12 positions matching TRBD2. Trimming cost V 4 bases and J 7 bases; bases outside gene matches: 5. This CDR3 comprises 15 residues. Germline CDR1 is SSHAT and CDR2 is FNYEAQ (reference sequence). The CDR3 DNA, read in part, is TGTGCCAGCAGCTCGACTAGCGGGAGTGGAAATGAG. Its translation: CASSSTSGSGNE. The full CDR3 reads CASSSTSGSGNEQFF.

The table lists this clone with many counts. The read terminates 3 residues ahead of where the CDR3 ends, so the germline J gene completes it. The gene calls are TRBV4-1 and TRBJ1-4; 10 bases match TRBD1. Trimming at V came to 4 bases and at J to 0 bases, leaving 5 bases not matched to a gene. Germline V gives CDR1 MGHRA, CDR2 YSYEKL. This CDR3 has 17 amino acids. The CDR3 reads CASSPGTGEATNEKLFF. Incomplete CDR3 DNA: TGCGCCAGCAGCCCGGGGACAGGGGAAGCAACTAATGAAAAA.

This clone was recorded at least ten times. The sequenced fragment ends 3 residues before the CDR3 boundary, so the rest is inferred from the germline J gene. The gene calls are TRBV7-9 and TRBJ2-7; a possible D gene is TRBD1 (5 bases). V was clipped by 1 base and J by 3 bases, with 7 bases between them. This CDR3 contains 13 residues. CDR1 is SEHNR, CDR2 FQNEAQ, per germline (reference sequence). The CDR3 sequence: CASSLGQFYEQYF. The part of the CDR3 DNA that was read is TGTGCCAGCAGCTTAGGACAGTTCTACGAG.